This T cell receptor (beta chain) was identified in a study of vaccination effects on CD4 cells after COVID-19. Findings and limits, study-wide: Convalescent patients numbered few in the study; early post-infection timepoints were missing entirely.

The CDR3 consists of 13 residues. Trimming removed 3 bases at V and 4 bases at J, with 9 bases between. Germline loops: CDR1 LNHDA, CDR2 SQIVND (reference sequence). TCRdb's table, derived via immunoSEQ multiplex PCR, lists solely in-frame clones and lacks some. The sample holds tens of thousands of clones, under 75% seen once. Ahead of sequencing, the ViraFEST assay grew antigen-specific CD4+ T cells using viral peptide pools. Following culture for approximately ten days, CD4+ T cells were isolated. Vaccine recipients, nucleocapsid antibody negative, had no prior SARS-CoV-2 infection. Wells containing two million PBMC each were cultured with about 9 IU/ml IL-2 and 8 to 10 ug/ml peptides. On both days 3 and 7, half of the culture medium was replaced with IL-2 medium. A note on this clone: Its antigen is currently unknown.

The rearrangement joins TRBV19 to TRBJ1-1, with D possibly TRBD1 on 5 matching bases. Specimen: CD4+ T cells from PBMCs cultured with HCoV-OC43 spike peptides, collected before COVID-19 vaccination. Subset noted: HCoV-OC43 spike overlapping peptide pool stimulation. The clonotype was recovered from a human donor who received a COVID-19 vaccine. CDR3 protein: CASSMNRGTEAFF. The DNA of the CDR3 is TGTGCCAGTAGTATGAATAGGGGCACTGAAGCTTTCTTT.